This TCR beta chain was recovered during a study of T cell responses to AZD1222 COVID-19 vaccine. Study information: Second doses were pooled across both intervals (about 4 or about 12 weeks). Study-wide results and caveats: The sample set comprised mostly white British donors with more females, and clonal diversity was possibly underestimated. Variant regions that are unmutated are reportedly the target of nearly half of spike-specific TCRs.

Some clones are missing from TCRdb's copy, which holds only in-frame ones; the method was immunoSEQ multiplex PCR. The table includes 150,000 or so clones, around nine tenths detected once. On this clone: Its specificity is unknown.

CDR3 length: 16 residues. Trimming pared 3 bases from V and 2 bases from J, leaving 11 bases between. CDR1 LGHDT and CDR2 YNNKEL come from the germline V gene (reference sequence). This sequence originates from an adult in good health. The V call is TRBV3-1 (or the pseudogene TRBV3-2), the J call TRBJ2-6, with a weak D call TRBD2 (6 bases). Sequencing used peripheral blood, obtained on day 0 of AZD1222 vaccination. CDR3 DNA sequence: TGTGCCAGCAGCCATCGACGGGGGACTGGGGCCAACGTCCTGACTTTC. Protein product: CASSHRRGTGANVLTF.